This passage covers 6 T cell receptor beta chains from one sample sequenced in a study of naive and memory T cell subsets. The SP2 primer and nested alpha and beta constant region primers amplified ligated cDNA in four rounds. TCRdb reprocessed the 5' RACE reads with MiXCR, giving one entry per CDR3 protein. The data show roughly 48,000 distinct CDR3 sequences, about 4.8% seen once. The library had UMIs added by 3' ligation of an oligonucleotide to TCR cDNA. The origin of the receptors is a female donor in good health.

This clonotype occurred many times. This rearrangement joins TRBV6-4 to TRBJ2-2; the match to TRBD2 covers 7 bases. V lost 8 bases and J lost 7; bases outside the gene matches: 10. Germline CDR1 MRHNA, CDR2 SNTAGT. The CDR3 runs to 14 residues. The CDR3: CASSRTRVGGELFF. The CDR3 DNA is TGTGCCAGCTCCCGGACTAGGGTCGGCGGGGAGCTGTTTTTT.

A few counts support this clonotype. The chain is built from TRBV18 and TRBJ2-3, with D unclear. V dropped 6 bases and J dropped 2 bases, with 24 bases sitting between them. The CDR3 spans 18 residues. From germline, CDR1 is KGHSH and CDR2 LQKENI. The CDR3 DNA reads TGTGCCAGCTCGCGCCCCAGGTCCGGTTTTAGCTACACAGATACGCAGTATTTT. It encodes CASSRPRSGFSYTDTQYF. Together with reference TRBV18 and TRBJ2-3, the CDR3 gives the full variable domain: NAGVMQNPRHLVRRRGQEARLRCSPMKGHSHVYWYRQLPEEGLKFMVYLQKENIIDESGMPKERFSAEFPKEGPSILRIQQVVRGDSAAYFCASSRPRSGFSYTDTQYFGPGTRLTVL.

There are many counts of this clonotype. The chain joins TRBV19 to TRBJ1-5; D unresolved. V lost 4 bases to trimming and J lost 0 bases, with 10 bases between them. This CDR3 has 15 amino acids. The germline CDR1 and CDR2 sequences are LNHDA and SQIVND (reference sequence). CDR3 nucleotides: TGTGCCAGTAGTAACCACGCCTTTAGCAATCAGCCCCAGCATTTT. Translated: CASSNHAFSNQPQHF.

This clonotype showed up just a few times. This chain links TRBV27 with TRBJ2-3; TRBD2 matches 13 bases. Trimming cost V 5 bases and J 4 bases; bases outside gene matches: 9. Germline V gene lookup returns CDR1 MNHEY and CDR2 SMNVEV (reference sequence). The CDR3 is made up of 17 amino acids. CDR3 in amino acids: CASSTSGRAKNPDTQYF. The CDR3 DNA sequence: TGTGCCAGCAGTACTAGCGGGAGGGCCAAAAACCCAGATACGCAGTATTTT.

At least ten counts were recorded for this clonotype. The chain has TRBV14 and TRBJ1-5; D is undetermined. The CDR3 consists of 13 residues. The germline CDR1 and CDR2 sequences are SGHDN and FVKESK. V was cut by 0 bases and J by 9 bases, with 9 bases left in between. The CDR3 reads CASSQDATRPQHF. CDR3 nucleotide sequence: TGTGCCAGCAGCCAAGATGCAACCAGGCCCCAGCATTTT.

This clonotype was seen repeatedly, ten times or more. The J gene is TRBJ2-7, the V gene TRBV5-1; 8 bases map to TRBD2. This CDR3 has 14 residues. Germline V gene lookup returns CDR1 SGHRS and CDR2 YFSETQ. V lost 1 base to trimming and J lost 3 bases; unmatched junction nucleotides: 3. CDR3 sequence: CASSLTSGVYEQYF. In nucleotides, the CDR3 is TGCGCCAGCAGCTTGACTAGCGGAGTCTACGAGCAGTACTTC. The variable domain in full, with the rest retrieved from reference TRBV5-1 and TRBJ2-7, is KAGVTQTPRYLIKTRGQQVTLSCSPISGHRSVSWYQQTPGQGLQFLFEYFSETQRNKGNFPGRFSGRQFSNSRSEMNVSTLELGDSALYLCASSLTSGVYEQYFGPGTRLTVT.